This T cell receptor (beta chain) appears in the sequencing data of a study of blood T cell repertoires in COVID-19 (dated by TCRdb to the early 2020s). Broadly, across the study: Samples covering the acute and convalescent phases of COVID-19 were provided by collaborators in the United States, Italy and Spain. Samples were obtained from the ongoing ImmuneRACE study (first 160 participants) and from about 1,300 subjects provided by 6 global collaborators. The sample metadata nearly always contained a de-identified subject ID, COVID-19 status, age in years and sex. The dataset comprised deeply sampled blood TCRbeta repertoires from subjects exposed to, actively infected with, or recovered from COVID-19. The material from the prospective study consisted of cDNA or gDNA derived from T cells, B-cell-depleted T cells, or PBMCs. The repertoires were released in a freely available public database meant as a resource for research on the immune response to SARS-CoV-2. Where available, HLA class I and class II types were taken from metadata supplied by the sample provider and were not determined by assay-based typing. Results the study describes overall, beyond this receptor: The amount of clinical and demographic metadata varied by source and participant and was provided uncurated.

Enrolling through a virtual design, the prospective study's participants ranged in age from roughly 18 to 95 years and lived across 24 United States geographic areas. To assign participants to cohorts, the prospective study relied on clinical history that participants themselves reported in a screening survey and a study questionnaire. ImmuneRACE Cohort 3 recovered participants were defined by two consecutive negative NP/OP PCR tests, healthcare professional clearance, or symptom resolution. Mobile phlebotomists in the prospective study collected whole blood, serum and a nasopharyngeal or oropharyngeal swab from every participant. Participants in the prospective study had the option to provide additional blood draws and questionnaires over a roughly two-month period. Before DNA extraction, prospective study blood samples were shipped either frozen or at room temperature. As for this clone: The antigen it binds to is not known. There are no base qualities to consult, and no much larger clone falls within one base.

The cysteine opens and the valine closes a CDR3 of 12 amino acids. Only the CDR3 part of the read is kept: 36 bases, read in frame from the first base. Looking up the germline V gene yields CDR1 MNHEY and CDR2 SVGAGI. The V end loses 4 bases and the J end loses 9 bases, and a stretch of 13 bases separates them. The immunoSEQ Assay, a bias-controlled multiplex PCR, was used to amplify TCRbeta CDR3 regions from genomic DNA. The authors' analysis ran thus. Within the assay, amplification of reference gene primers was used to estimate how many nucleated cells each sample contained. To quantify the absolute abundance of each unique TCRbeta CDR3 rearrangement, sequence reads were collapsed and filtered. For each sample, productive Simpson clonality was calculated as the square root of Simpson's diversity index over productive rearrangements. The immuneACCESS repertoire file appears here via TCRdb, limited to in-frame rearrangements. These files lack a portion of the clones; in checked studies, under half of the deficit traces to unresolved V genes, and the cause of the others is not known. V, J and clone size were drawn from that table, and D and trimming were deduced from the DNA. The table for this sample lists about 460,000 clones; 80% to 90% of them were counted only once. Jointly, the top ten make up roughly 8.5% of the sample.

This sequence was found in a woman aged 60-75 years who had recovered from COVID-19. Here the chain combines TRBV6-5 and TRBJ2-7, with a weak D call of TRBD2 (7 bases match). The sample consisted of PBMCs or T cells enriched from blood (not recorded which). CDR3 loop: CASSFAGAGQYV. The DNA sequence is given as TGTGCCAGCAGTTTCGCGGGGGCCGGGCAGTACGTC.